A single sample gave rise to the 24 T cell receptor beta chains below, sequenced in a study of T-cell memory formation after mild COVID-19. TCRdb itself ran the 5' RACE reads through MiXCR, one entry per CDR3 protein. The sample yields approximately 290,000 distinct CDR3 sequences, around 8% seen once. What was sequenced was PBMCs or a T cell subset sorted from them (not recorded which). These receptors all come from a man aged 18 to 30 who had mild COVID-19 (a few samples of this study predate the infection). Cell type and time point are not known.

This clonotype was observed a few times. This chain uses TRBV12-3 or TRBV12-4 with TRBJ2-7, with D unclear. V lost 4 bases and J 6 bases, leaving 7 bases between the germline ends. The CDR3 covers 11 residues. DNA of the CDR3: TGTGCCAGCAGTTCCGGGCGCGAGCAGTACTTC. Translation: CASSSGREQYF.

This chain connects TRBV10-3 to TRBJ2-1; unclear D gene. Germline CDR1 and CDR2: ENHRY and SYGVKD. V lost 3 bases, J lost 9 bases, and 15 bases lay in between. This CDR3 has 14 residues. The CDR3 spells CAISESSETREQFF. Here the CDR3 DNA reads TGTGCCATCAGTGAAAGTTCAGAGACCCGTGAGCAGTTCTTC.

This clonotype occurred a few times. The chain uses TRBV20-1 and TRBJ2-1; 9 nucleotides line up with TRBD2. Germline CDR1 is DFQATT and CDR2 is SNEGSKA (reference sequence). The J segment lost 6 bases and the V segment lost 8 bases, leaving 11 bases of the junction unmatched. The CDR3 totals 14 residues. The CDR3 sequence is CSPWPAGGTNEQFF. The CDR3 DNA reads as TGCAGTCCCTGGCCTGCGGGGGGGACCAATGAGCAGTTCTTC.

This chain links TRBV7-2 with TRBJ1-5; a possible D gene is TRBD1 (6 bases). V gave up 5 bases and J gave up 8 bases, with 19 bases separating them. CDR1 is SGHTA, CDR2 FQGNSA, per germline. The CDR3 extends over 15 amino acids. CDR3 nucleotide sequence: TGTGCCAGCAGCCGGGGGGAGGGGCCAGGGGAGCCCCAGCATTTT. It is translated as CASSRGEGPGEPQHF. Full variable domain (rest looked up from reference TRBV7-2 and TRBJ1-5): GAGVSQSPSNKVTEKGKDVELRCDPISGHTALYWYRQSLGQGLEFLIYFQGNSAPDKSGLPSDRFSAERTGGSVSTLTIQRTQQEDSAVYLCASSRGEGPGEPQHFGDGTRLSIL.

This sequence joins TRBV15 and TRBJ1-1, with D possibly matching TRBD1 (6 bases). The V end was cut by 5 bases, the J end by 2 bases, with 15 bases between. The CDR3 runs 15 residues. Germline lookup yields CDR1 LNHNV and CDR2 YYDKDF (reference sequence). The CDR3 DNA is TGTGCCACCAGCGTCGACAGGAATTTTAACACTGAAGCTTTCTTT. Translation: CATSVDRNFNTEAFF.

This clonotype was observed a handful of times. The chain has TRBV7-2 and TRBJ2-1, with 10 nucleotides matching TRBD2. The CDR3 spans 16 residues. Trimming at V came to 5 bases and at J to 6 bases, leaving 10 bases not matched to a gene. Germline V gene data show CDR1 as SGHTA and CDR2 as FQGNSA. CDR3 in amino acids: CASSTTSGDMLNEQFF. CDR3 coding DNA: TGTGCCAGCAGCACCACTAGCGGGGACATGCTCAATGAGCAGTTCTTC.

This clonotype was counted ten times or more. The V and J genes are TRBV20-1 and TRBJ1-5; D call uncertain. V was cut by 6 bases and J by 4 bases, with 16 bases left in between. This CDR3 has 14 amino acids. Germline lookup yields CDR1 DFQATT and CDR2 SNEGSKA (reference sequence). The CDR3 spells CSAQARADNQPQHF. The DNA of the CDR3 is TGCAGTGCCCAAGCCCGGGCAGATAATCAGCCCCAGCATTTT.

This chain links TRBV7-9 with TRBJ2-6, with TRBD2 identical over 8 bases. The length of the CDR3 is 17 residues. Germline lookup yields CDR1 SEHNR and CDR2 FQNEAQ (reference sequence). V trimming: 5 bases; J trimming: 0 bases; junction bases outside the gene matches: 6. As DNA, the CDR3 is TGTGCCAGCAGCCCCCGGGGGGGTTACTCTGGGGCCAACGTCCTGACTTTC. Amino acids: CASSPRGGYSGANVLTF.

This clonotype was observed a few times. V is TRBV29-1 and J is TRBJ2-2; the match to TRBD2 covers 8 bases. Germline values: CDR1 SQVTM, CDR2 ANQGSEA. This CDR3 is 13 amino acids long. J gave up 7 bases and V 7 bases, and 8 bases lay outside the gene matches. In DNA form, the CDR3 reads TGCAGCGGCCGACGGGGGGGCGGCGGGGAGCTGTTTTTT. It is translated as CSGRRGGGGELFF.

This clonotype showed up just a few times. The chain uses TRBV9 and TRBJ2-1; TRBD2 agrees at 10 bases. The V and J ends lost 4 bases and 0 bases, in that order; junction bases with no gene match: 7. This CDR3 is built from 17 residues. Germline CDR1 is SGDLS and CDR2 is YYNGEE. DNA of the CDR3: TGTGCCAGCAGCATACTAGCGGGGTCGAGCTCCTACAATGAGCAGTTCTTC. This gives the protein CASSILAGSSSYNEQFF.

The chain has TRBV15 and TRBJ1-5, with D possibly matching TRBD1 (5 bases). Germline V CDR1 and CDR2: LNHNV, YYDKDF (reference sequence). This CDR3 comprises 15 residues. The V gene lost 5 bases and the J gene lost 2 bases, with 13 bases spanning the gap. DNA of the CDR3: TGTGCCACCAGCCGGGGCGCAAGAGGCAATCAGCCCCAGCATTTT. Its translation is CATSRGARGNQPQHF.

V is TRBV10-3 and J is TRBJ1-4, with 12 bases aligning to TRBD1. Germline trimming cut 10 bases from V and 0 bases from J; bases unmatched to any gene: 6. CDR1 and CDR2 (germline): ENHRY, SYGVKD. CDR3 length equals 16 residues. The chain's CDR3 is CATGQGASATNEKLFF. The CDR3 DNA is TGTGCCACGGGACAGGGGGCATCTGCAACTAATGAAAAACTGTTTTTT.

Notes on this clonotype: A junction end diverges from the germline sequence, so it may reflect a read error. The chain combines TRBV7-2 with TRBJ2-5; 14 bases match TRBD2. This CDR3 region has 12 residues. CDR1 SGHTA and CDR2 FQGNSA come from the germline V gene. CDR3 coding DNA: TGTGCCAGCAGCCGACTAGCGGGGGGGCCTGGGTTC. The encoded protein is CASSRLAGGPGF.

Only a few counts were recorded for this clonotype. This sequence joins TRBV12-3 or TRBV12-4 and TRBJ1-1; D possibly corresponds to TRBD1 (5 bases). The CDR3 is 15 residues long. Trimming left V 6 bases short and J 6 bases short, with 20 bases between. The CDR3 region is CASSKWGGRRAEAFF. CDR3 nucleotides: TGTGCCAGCAGCAAATGGGGGGGGAGGCGAGCTGAAGCTTTCTTT.

DNA of the CDR3: TGTGCCAGCTCACGCGAACCGGGACAGGGACAGCACGAGCAGTACGTC. It encodes CASSREPGQGQHEQYV. This sequence joins TRBV18 and TRBJ2-7; 9 bases map to TRBD1. The germline CDR1 and CDR2 sequences are KGHSH and LQKENI. Germline trimming cut 4 bases from V and 5 bases from J; bases unmatched to any gene: 12. The CDR3 contains 16 residues.

This clonotype was seen repeatedly, ten times or more. V and J are TRBV7-2 and TRBJ1-2, with D possibly TRBD1 on 6 matching bases. Germline V gene sequence: CDR1 SGHTA, CDR2 FQGNSA. The V gene lost 5 bases and the J gene lost 5 bases, with 12 bases spanning the gap. This CDR3 is built from 13 residues. CDR3 loop: CASSTGGNYGYTF. As DNA, the CDR3 is TGTGCCAGCAGCACGGGGGGCAATTATGGCTACACCTTC.

CDR3 coding DNA: TGCAGTGCTCGTACAGGGTACGAGCAGTACTTC. It yields the protein CSARTGYEQYF. The genes are TRBV20-1 and TRBJ2-7; a possible D gene is TRBD1 (6 bases). The CDR3 contains 11 residues. Per the germline V gene, CDR1 is DFQATT and CDR2 is SNEGSKA (reference sequence). V was pared by 5 bases and J by 4 bases, with 9 bases between.

The rearrangement uses TRBV6-2 or TRBV6-3 and TRBJ2-1; D possibly corresponds to TRBD1 (6 bases). There are 13 residues in the CDR3. Germline CDR1 is MNHEY and CDR2 is SVGEGT. V was cut by 10 bases and J by 1 base, with 11 bases left in between. This chain's CDR3 is CATFGQSYNEQFF. CDR3 DNA sequence: TGTGCCACCTTCGGACAGTCCTACAATGAGCAGTTCTTC.

The sample holds a few counts of this clonotype. V and J are TRBV19 and TRBJ1-1; D is possibly TRBD1 (5 bases). The CDR3 sequence is 14 residues long. With 7 bases removed from V and 0 bases from J, the gap between germline ends came to 12 bases. In germline, CDR1 is LNHDA, CDR2 SQIVND (reference sequence). DNA of the CDR3: TGTGCCAGTAACCACGGACAACTGAACACTGAAGCTTTCTTT. It translates to CASNHGQLNTEAFF.

This clonotype turned up a few times. The chain employs TRBV11-2 and TRBJ1-1; no firm D call. Looked up from germline, CDR1 is SGHAT and CDR2 is FQNNGV. Trimming pared 1 base from V and 5 bases from J, leaving 8 bases between. The CDR3 consists of 13 residues. The CDR3 protein is CASSLAPYTEAFF. The DNA for the CDR3 is TGTGCCAGCAGCTTAGCCCCGTATACTGAAGCTTTCTTT.

The rearrangement links TRBV15 to TRBJ1-3; D is unresolved. Trimming removed 0 bases at V and 6 bases at J, with 9 bases between. The germline V gene has CDR1 LNHNV and CDR2 YYDKDF (reference sequence). CDR3 length equals 14 residues. The CDR3 DNA sequence: TGTGCCACCAGCAGAGATAAGAGTGCAAACACCATATATTTT. This translates into CATSRDKSANTIYF.

The chain is built from TRBV3-1 and TRBJ2-7, with a possible D match to TRBD2 (5 bases). Germline V gives CDR1 LGHDT, CDR2 YNNKEL (reference sequence). CDR3 length: 13 amino acids. Trimming stripped 4 bases from V and 7 bases from J, with 14 bases between. Here the CDR3 DNA reads TGTGCCAGCAGCCGGAGTAGGACGGGAGAGCAGTACTTC. This gives the protein CASSRSRTGEQYF.

This clonotype was counted a few times. The rearrangement joins TRBV5-5 to TRBJ1-6; 7 nucleotides match TRBD1. This CDR3 has 17 residues. V was clipped by 5 bases and J by 0 bases; unmatched bases: 8. CDR1 is SGHKS, CDR2 YYEKEE, per germline (reference sequence). CDR3 coding DNA: TGTGCCAGCAGTAGGGACAGCCCGAGCTCCTATAATTCACCCCTCCACTTT. Its protein is CASSRDSPSSYNSPLHF.

The chain has TRBV4-3 and TRBJ2-7; D gene ambiguous. The CDR3 extends over 16 amino acids. Germline-derived CDR1 and CDR2 are LGHNA and YSLEER. Trimming removed 4 bases at V and 3 bases at J, with 19 bases between. CDR3: CASSPVRGSQFYEQYF. For the CDR3, the DNA is TGCGCCAGCAGCCCAGTACGTGGCTCTCAATTCTACGAGCAGTACTTC.